The clone carrying this TCR beta chain came up once. Its cognate antigen is unknown. The sample comes from a study of cytotoxic CD8 clonotypes in ibrutinib-treated CLL. For the study at large: Response sampling occurred after a median 12 months of treatment (range 6 to 36).

Cryopreserved PBMCs were the source of around 2 micrograms of genomic DNA, which went to TCR beta libraries. Study conclusions and caveats: Public clonotypes, an uncommon group, contracted or remained stable on treatment.

Assay: immunoSEQ multiplex PCR; the TCRdb copy retains only in-frame clones and omits some. The sample contains 130,000 to 150,000 clones, 79% of which appear only once. The specimen comprised PBMCs, sampled after 12 months of ibrutinib treatment. This TCR was recovered from a human donor with chronic lymphocytic leukemia.

The CDR3 region is CSVARGTPNYGYTF. The CDR3 coding sequence is TGCAGCGTTGCTCGGGGTACGCCAAACTATGGCTACACCTTC. This sequence joins TRBV29-1 and TRBJ1-2; D ambiguous. Germline-derived CDR1 and CDR2 are SQVTM and ANQGSEA. The CDR3 runs to 14 residues. V was pared by 4 bases and J by 2 bases, with 14 bases between.